Included here is one T cell receptor beta chain sequence, with context. No antigen is known for it. The data originate from a study of blood T cells in healthy people across ages. Across the study: The template switching approach captured approximately one barcoded beta molecule for every two T cells.

The study's findings and limits: Across the age range, TCR beta diversity per million T cells fell in a roughly linear way.

Trimming cost V 6 bases and J 2 bases; bases outside gene matches: 11. This CDR3 spans 18 amino acids. Germline V gene data show CDR1 as SEHNR and CDR2 as FQNEAQ (reference sequence). Ranging in age from roughly 6 to 90, the donors were healthy Caucasian individuals from Russia. The second PCR ran roughly 6 to 11 cycles with a sample-barcoded 5' primer and J-beta primers. A template-switch adaptor with 12 random nucleotides tagged each cDNA molecule. TCRdb redid the calling of the 5' RACE reads with MiXCR, one entry per CDR3 protein. The sample carries 700,000 to 800,000 distinct CDR3 sequences, 43% recorded once.

Sequencing was performed on blood. The chain has TRBV7-9 and TRBJ2-1; 12 bases agree with TRBD2. The TCR sequence derives from a woman in her sixties or seventies in good health. The CDR3 spells CASRGDSSGRVAYNEQFF. Here the CDR3 DNA reads TGTGCCAGCAGGGGAGATTCTAGCGGGAGGGTCGCCTACAATGAGCAGTTCTTC. Full variable domain (remainder filled in from reference TRBV7-9 and TRBJ2-1): DTGVSQNPRHKITKRGQNVTFRCDPISEHNRLYWYRQTLGQGPEFLTYFQNEAQLEKSRLLSDRFSAERPKGSFSTLEIQRTEQGDSAMYLCASRGDSSGRVAYNEQFFGPGTRLTVL.